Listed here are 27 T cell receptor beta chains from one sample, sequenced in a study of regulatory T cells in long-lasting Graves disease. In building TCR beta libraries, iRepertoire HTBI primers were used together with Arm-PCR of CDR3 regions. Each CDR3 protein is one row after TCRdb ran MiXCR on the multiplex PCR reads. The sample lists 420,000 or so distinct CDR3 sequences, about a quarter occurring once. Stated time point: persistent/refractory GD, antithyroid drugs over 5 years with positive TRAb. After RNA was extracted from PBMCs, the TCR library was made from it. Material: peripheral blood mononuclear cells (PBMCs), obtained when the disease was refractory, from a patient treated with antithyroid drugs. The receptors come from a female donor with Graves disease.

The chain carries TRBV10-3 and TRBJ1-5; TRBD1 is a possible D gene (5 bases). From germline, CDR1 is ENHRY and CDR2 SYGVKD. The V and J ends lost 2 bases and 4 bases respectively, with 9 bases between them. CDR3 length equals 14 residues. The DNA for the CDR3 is TGTGCCATCAGTGAGGCCAACAGGAATCAGCCCCAGCATTTT. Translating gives CAISEANRNQPQHF.

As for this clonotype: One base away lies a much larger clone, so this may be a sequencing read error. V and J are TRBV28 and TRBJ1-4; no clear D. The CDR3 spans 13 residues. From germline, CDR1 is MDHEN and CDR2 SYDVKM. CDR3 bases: TGTGCCAGCACCACAAGCCGGTGGGAAAAACTGCTTTTT. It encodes CASTTSRWEKLLF.

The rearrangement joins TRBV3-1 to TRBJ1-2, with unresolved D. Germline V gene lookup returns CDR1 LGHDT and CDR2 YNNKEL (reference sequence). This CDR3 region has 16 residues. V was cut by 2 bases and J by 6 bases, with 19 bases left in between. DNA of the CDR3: TGTGCCAGCAGCCAATTAGGAGGGTTCCCTTATGATGGCTACACCTTC. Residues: CASSQLGGFPYDGYTF.

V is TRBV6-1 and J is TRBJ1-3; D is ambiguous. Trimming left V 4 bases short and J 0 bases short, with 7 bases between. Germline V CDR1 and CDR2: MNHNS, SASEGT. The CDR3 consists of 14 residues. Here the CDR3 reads CASSAGSSGNTIYF. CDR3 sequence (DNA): TGTGCCAGCAGTGCCGGCAGCTCTGGAAACACCATATATTTT.

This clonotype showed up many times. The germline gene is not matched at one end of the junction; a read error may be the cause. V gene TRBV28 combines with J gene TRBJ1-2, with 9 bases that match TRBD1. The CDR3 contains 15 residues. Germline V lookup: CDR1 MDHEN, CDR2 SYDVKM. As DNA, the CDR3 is TGTGCCAGCACCACCCTGAAGGGGACAGGGCATATAGACCGGTTC. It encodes CASTTLKGTGHIDRF.

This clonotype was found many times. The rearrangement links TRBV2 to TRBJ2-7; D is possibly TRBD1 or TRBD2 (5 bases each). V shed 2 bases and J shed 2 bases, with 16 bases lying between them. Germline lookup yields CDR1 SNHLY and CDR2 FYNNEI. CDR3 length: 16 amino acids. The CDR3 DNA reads TGTGCCAGCAGTGAATCATCCGGGACGGCACCCTACGAGCAGTACTTC. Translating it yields CASSESSGTAPYEQYF.

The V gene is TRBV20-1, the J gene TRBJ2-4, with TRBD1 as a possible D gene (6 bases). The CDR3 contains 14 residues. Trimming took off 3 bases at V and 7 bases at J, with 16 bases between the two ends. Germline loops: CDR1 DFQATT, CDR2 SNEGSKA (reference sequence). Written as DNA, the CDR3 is TGCAGTGCTAGGGGGACATCCGGCGGGAACATTCAGTACTTC. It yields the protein CSARGTSGGNIQYF.

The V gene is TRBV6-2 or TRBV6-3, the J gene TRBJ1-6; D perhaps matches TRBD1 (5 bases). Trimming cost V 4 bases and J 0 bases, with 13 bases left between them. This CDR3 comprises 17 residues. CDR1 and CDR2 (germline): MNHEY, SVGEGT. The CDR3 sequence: CASSFKSDSSYNSPLHF. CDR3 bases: TGTGCCAGCAGTTTTAAGAGTGACAGCTCCTATAATTCACCCCTCCACTTT.

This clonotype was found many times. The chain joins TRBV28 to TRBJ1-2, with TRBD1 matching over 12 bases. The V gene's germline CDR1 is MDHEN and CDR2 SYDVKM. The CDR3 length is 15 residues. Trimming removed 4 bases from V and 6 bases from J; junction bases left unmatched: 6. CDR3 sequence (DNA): TGTGCCAGCAGTTCGCCGGGGACAGGGGGCAATGGCTACACCTTC. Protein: CASSSPGTGGNGYTF.

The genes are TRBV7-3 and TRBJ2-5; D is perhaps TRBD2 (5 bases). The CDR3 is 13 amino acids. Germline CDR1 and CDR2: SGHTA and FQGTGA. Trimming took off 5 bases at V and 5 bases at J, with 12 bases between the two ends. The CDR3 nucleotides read TGTGCCAGCAGCCGCGGGTACCGGGAGACCCAGTACTTC. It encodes CASSRGYRETQYF. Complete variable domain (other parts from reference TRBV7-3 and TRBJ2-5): GAGVSQTPSNKVTEKGKYVELRCDPISGHTALYWYRQSLGQGPEFLIYFQGTGAADDSGLPNDRFFAVRPEGSVSTLKIQRTERGDSAVYLCASSRGYRETQYFGPGTRLLVL.

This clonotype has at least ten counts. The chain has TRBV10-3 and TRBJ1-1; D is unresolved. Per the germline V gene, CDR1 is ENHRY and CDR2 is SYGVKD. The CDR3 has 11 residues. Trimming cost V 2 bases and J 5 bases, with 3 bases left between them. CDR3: CAISERTEAFF. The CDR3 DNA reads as TGTGCCATCAGTGAGAGGACTGAAGCTTTCTTT.

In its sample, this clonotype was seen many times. The CDR3 loop is CASSSGQETRNYGYTF. As DNA, the CDR3 is TGTGCCAGCAGCTCGGGACAGGAGACACGTAACTATGGCTACACCTTC. The gene calls are TRBV7-9 and TRBJ1-2; 8 bases match TRBD1. This CDR3 comprises 16 residues. The V gene end was trimmed by 4 bases and the J gene end by 1 base; junction bases not matched to a gene: 8. Germline loops: CDR1 SEHNR, CDR2 FQNEAQ (reference sequence).

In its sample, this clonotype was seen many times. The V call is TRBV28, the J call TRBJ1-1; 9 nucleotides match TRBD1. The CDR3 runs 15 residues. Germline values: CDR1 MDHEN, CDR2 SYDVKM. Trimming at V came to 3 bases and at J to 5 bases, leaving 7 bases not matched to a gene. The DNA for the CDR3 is TGTGCCAGCAGTTTCGGAGACAGGGGGGGGACTGAAGCTTTCTTT. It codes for CASSFGDRGGTEAFF.

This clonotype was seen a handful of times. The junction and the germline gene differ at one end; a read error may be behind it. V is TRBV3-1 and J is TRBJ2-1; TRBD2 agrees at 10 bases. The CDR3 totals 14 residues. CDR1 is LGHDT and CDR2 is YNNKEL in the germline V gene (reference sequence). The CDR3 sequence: CASSQDPRLAGIIF. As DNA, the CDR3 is TGTGCCAGCAGCCAAGATCCCCGACTAGCGGGTATCATCTTC.

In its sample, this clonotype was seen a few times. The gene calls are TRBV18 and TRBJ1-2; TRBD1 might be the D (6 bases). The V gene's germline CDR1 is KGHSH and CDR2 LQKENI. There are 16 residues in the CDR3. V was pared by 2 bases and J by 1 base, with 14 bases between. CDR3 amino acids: CASSPLDSTFNYGYTF. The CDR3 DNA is TGTGCCAGCTCACCATTGGACAGTACATTTAACTATGGCTACACCTTC.

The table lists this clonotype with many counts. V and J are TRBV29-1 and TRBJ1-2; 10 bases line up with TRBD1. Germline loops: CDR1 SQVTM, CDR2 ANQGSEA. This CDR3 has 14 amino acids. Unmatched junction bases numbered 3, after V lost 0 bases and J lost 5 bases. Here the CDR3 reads CSVEDRTGGYGYTF. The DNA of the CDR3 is TGCAGCGTTGAAGACCGGACAGGGGGGTATGGCTACACCTTC.

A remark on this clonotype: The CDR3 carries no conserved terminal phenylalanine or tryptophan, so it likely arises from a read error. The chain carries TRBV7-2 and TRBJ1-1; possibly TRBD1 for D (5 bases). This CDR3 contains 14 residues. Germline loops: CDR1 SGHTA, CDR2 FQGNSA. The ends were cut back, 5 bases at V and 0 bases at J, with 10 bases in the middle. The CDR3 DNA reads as TGTGCCAGCAGCGGGGGAGCGATGAACACTGAAGCTTTCCTT. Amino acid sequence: CASSGGAMNTEAFL.

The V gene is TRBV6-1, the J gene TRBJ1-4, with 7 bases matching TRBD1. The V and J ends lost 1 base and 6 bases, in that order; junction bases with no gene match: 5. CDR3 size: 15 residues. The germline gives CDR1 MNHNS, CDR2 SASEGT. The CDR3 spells CASSEVQGVDEKLFF. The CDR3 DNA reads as TGTGCCAGCAGTGAAGTTCAGGGGGTGGATGAAAAACTGTTTTTT.

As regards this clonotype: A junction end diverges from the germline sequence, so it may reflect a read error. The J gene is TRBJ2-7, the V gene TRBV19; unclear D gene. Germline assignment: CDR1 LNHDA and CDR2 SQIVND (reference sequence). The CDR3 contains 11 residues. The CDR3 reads CASSIGYGQYF. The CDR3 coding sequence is TGTGCCAGTAGTATCGGGTACGGGCAGTACTTC.

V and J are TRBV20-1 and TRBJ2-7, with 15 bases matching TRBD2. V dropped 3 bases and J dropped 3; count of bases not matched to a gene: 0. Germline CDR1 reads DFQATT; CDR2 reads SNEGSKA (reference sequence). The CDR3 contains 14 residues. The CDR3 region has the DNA TGCAGTGCTAGGGGACTAGCGGGAGGCTACGAGCAGTACTTC. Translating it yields CSARGLAGGYEQYF.

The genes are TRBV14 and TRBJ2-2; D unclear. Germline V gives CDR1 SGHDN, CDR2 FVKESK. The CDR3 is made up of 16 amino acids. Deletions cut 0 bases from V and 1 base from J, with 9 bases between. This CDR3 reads CASSQDGSRNTGELFF. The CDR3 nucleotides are TGTGCCAGCAGCCAAGATGGCTCTAGGAACACCGGGGAGCTGTTTTTT.

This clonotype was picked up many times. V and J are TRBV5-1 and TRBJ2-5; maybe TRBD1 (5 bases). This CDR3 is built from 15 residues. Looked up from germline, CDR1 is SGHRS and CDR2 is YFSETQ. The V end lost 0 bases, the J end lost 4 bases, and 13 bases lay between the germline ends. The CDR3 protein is CASSLDDSFSETQYF. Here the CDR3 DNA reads TGCGCCAGCAGCTTGGACGACAGTTTCTCAGAGACCCAGTACTTC.

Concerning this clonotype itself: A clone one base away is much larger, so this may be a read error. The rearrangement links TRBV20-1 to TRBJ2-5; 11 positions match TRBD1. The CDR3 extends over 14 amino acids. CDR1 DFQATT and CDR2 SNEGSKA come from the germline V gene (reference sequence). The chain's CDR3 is CSASLRDRGEIQYF. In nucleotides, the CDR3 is TGCAGTGCTAGCCTCCGGGACAGGGGGGAGATCCAGTACTTC.

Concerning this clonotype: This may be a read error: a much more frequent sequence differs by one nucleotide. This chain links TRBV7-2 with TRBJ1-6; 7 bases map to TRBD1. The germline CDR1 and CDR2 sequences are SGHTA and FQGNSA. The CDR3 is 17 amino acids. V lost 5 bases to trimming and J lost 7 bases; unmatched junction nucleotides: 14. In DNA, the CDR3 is TGTGCCAGCAGCGACCCAGGGGGGACCGCGTGCAATTCACCCCTCCACTTT. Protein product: CASSDPGGTACNSPLHF.

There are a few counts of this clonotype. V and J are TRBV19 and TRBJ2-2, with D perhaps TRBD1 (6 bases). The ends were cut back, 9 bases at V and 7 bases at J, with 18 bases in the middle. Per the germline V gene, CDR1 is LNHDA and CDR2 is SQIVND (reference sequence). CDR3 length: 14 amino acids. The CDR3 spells CASLRGQGIGELFF. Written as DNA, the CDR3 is TGTGCCAGCCTTCGAGGGCAGGGGATCGGGGAGCTGTTTTTT.

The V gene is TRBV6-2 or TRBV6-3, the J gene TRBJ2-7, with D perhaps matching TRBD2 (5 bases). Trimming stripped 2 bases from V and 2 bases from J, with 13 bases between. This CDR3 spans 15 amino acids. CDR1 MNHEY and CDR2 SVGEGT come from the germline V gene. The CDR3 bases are TGTGCCAGCAGTTACAGTTCTAGCCGAACCTACGAGCAGTACTTC. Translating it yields CASSYSSSRTYEQYF.

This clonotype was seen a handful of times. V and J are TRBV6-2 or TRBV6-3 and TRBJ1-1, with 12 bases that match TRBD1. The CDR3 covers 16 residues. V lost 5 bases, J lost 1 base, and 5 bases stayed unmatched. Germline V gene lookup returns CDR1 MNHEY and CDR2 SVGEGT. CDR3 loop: CASSRGQGATNTEAFF. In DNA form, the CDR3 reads TGTGCCAGCAGTAGGGGACAGGGGGCGACGAACACTGAAGCTTTCTTT.